These 22 T cell receptor beta chains came from one sample sequenced in a study of T cells after yellow fever vaccination. TCRdb reprocessed the 5' RACE reads via MiXCR and lists one record per CDR3 protein. The sample includes some 70,000 distinct CDR3 sequences, under 8% of them seen just once. The starting material was CD8+ T cells sorted from PBMCs, obtained roughly 47 days after the first yellow fever vaccination. The receptors here all came from a man between 18 and 29 years old who received the YFV17D yellow fever vaccine.

This clonotype was seen a few times. The chain joins TRBV20-1 to TRBJ1-1; the D is unclear. Germline CDR1 DFQATT, CDR2 SNEGSKA (reference sequence). The CDR3 runs 9 residues. The CDR3 spells CTTGTEAFF. CDR3 DNA sequence: TGCACGACTGGCACTGAAGCTTTCTTT.

This clonotype was detected a few times. The J gene is TRBJ2-2, the V gene TRBV7-2, with D maybe TRBD2 (6 bases). This CDR3 spans 13 amino acids. The germline V gene encodes CDR1 SGHTA and CDR2 FQGNSA. Between the trimmed V and J ends, which lost 3 bases and 9 bases, there was a span of 11 bases. CDR3 nucleotides: TGTGCCAGCAGCTTGGGGACTCGCCGGGAGCTGTTTTTT. It encodes CASSLGTRRELFF.

This clonotype was picked up many times. The genes are TRBV7-9 and TRBJ2-1; 10 nucleotides match TRBD1. The V segment lost 0 bases and the J segment 4 bases; nucleotides outside the gene matches: 3. This CDR3 is 16 amino acids long. The germline CDR1 and CDR2 sequences are SEHNR and FQNEAQ (reference sequence). In nucleotides, the CDR3 is TGTGCCAGCAGCTTAGCCTGGGACAGGGGTTACAATGAGCAGTTCTTC. This sequence encodes CASSLAWDRGYNEQFF.

This clonotype occurred many times. J is TRBJ1-1 and V is TRBV19; possible D gene TRBD1, 5 bases. Germline-derived CDR1 and CDR2 are LNHDA and SQIVND (reference sequence). The CDR3 has 13 residues. V lost 3 bases, J lost 1 base, and 6 bases lay in between. The CDR3 reads CASSMGGNTEAFF. As DNA, the CDR3 is TGTGCCAGTAGTATGGGGGGGAACACTGAAGCTTTCTTT.

This clonotype was recorded many times. The CDR3 bases are TGTGCCAGCAGCTTCGGCCCGGTCGACGGGGAGCTGTTTTTT. Its translation: CASSFGPVDGELFF. V usage is TRBV5-6 and J usage is TRBJ2-2; no reliable D call. V lost 2 bases to trimming and J lost 7 bases, with 12 bases between them. The length of the CDR3 is 14 residues. Per the germline V gene, CDR1 is SGHDT and CDR2 is YYEEEE. Combining the CDR3 with reference TRBV5-6 and TRBJ2-2 gives the whole variable domain DAGVTQSPTHLIKTRGQQVTLRCSPKSGHDTVSWYQQALGQGPQFIFQYYEEEERQRGNFPDRFSGHQFPNYSSELNVNALLLGDSALYLCASSFGPVDGELFFGEGSRLTVL.

This clonotype was picked up a small number of times. This chain uses TRBV5-1 with TRBJ2-3, with TRBD2 matching over 12 bases. CDR1 is SGHRS and CDR2 is YFSETQ in the germline V gene. The CDR3 sequence is 16 residues long. Unmatched junction bases numbered 4, after V lost 3 bases and J lost 2 bases. The CDR3 reads CASSWASGGATDTQYF. CDR3 DNA: TGCGCCAGCAGCTGGGCTAGCGGGGGGGCCACAGATACGCAGTATTTT.

This clonotype was seen repeatedly, ten times or more. The V call is TRBV27, the J call TRBJ1-1, with a possible D match to TRBD1 (5 bases). The V end was cut by 6 bases, the J end by 8 bases, with 13 bases between. Germline values: CDR1 MNHEY, CDR2 SMNVEV (reference sequence). The CDR3 totals 12 residues. The CDR3 here is CASSGTEEEAFF. The CDR3 DNA is TGTGCCAGCAGCGGGACGGAAGAAGAAGCTTTCTTT.

Many counts were recorded for this clonotype. The chain links TRBV15 to TRBJ2-4; 8 nucleotides line up with TRBD1. Germline trimming cut 5 bases from V and 6 bases from J; bases unmatched to any gene: 3. CDR3 size: 13 residues. Per the germline V gene, CDR1 is LNHNV and CDR2 is YYDKDF (reference sequence). The CDR3 loop reads CATSGTGGNIQYF. The CDR3 DNA is TGTGCCACCAGCGGAACAGGGGGAAACATTCAGTACTTC.

This chain uses TRBV4-3 with TRBJ1-1; 8 bases agree with TRBD1. The trim removed 4 bases at V and 9 bases at J, leaving 7 bases unmatched. This CDR3 comprises 13 residues. Per germline, CDR1 LGHNA and CDR2 YSLEER. The CDR3 protein is CASSPWTGYKAFF. Written as DNA, the CDR3 is TGCGCCAGCAGCCCCTGGACAGGGTATAAAGCTTTCTTT.

CDR3 in amino acids: CASSPGGLCPQHF. The CDR3 region has the DNA TGTGCCAGCAGCCCCGGGGGCCTCTGCCCCCAGCATTTT. This rearrangement joins TRBV4-2 to TRBJ1-5; the D gene is possibly TRBD1 (6 bases). Germline loops: CDR1 LGHNA, CDR2 YNFKEQ. This CDR3 region has 13 residues. Trimming removed 4 bases at V and 10 bases at J, with 14 bases between.

This clonotype was counted at least ten times. The CDR3 loop is CASSSGTSGVNEQFF. The CDR3 bases are TGTGCCAGCAGCTCGGGGACTAGCGGGGTTAACGAGCAGTTCTTC. The V and J genes are TRBV5-6 and TRBJ2-1; TRBD2 aligns across 13 bases. Germline V gene lookup returns CDR1 SGHDT and CDR2 YYEEEE. The CDR3 is made up of 15 amino acids. With V trimmed by 3 bases and J by 10 bases, 7 bases remained unmatched.

This clonotype was seen many times. The chain has TRBV12-3 or TRBV12-4 and TRBJ1-1; tentatively, D is TRBD1 (6 bases). The CDR3 has 13 amino acids. Trimming removed 6 bases from V and 4 bases from J, with 12 bases in between. The CDR3 loop reads CASRPNRVTEAFF. CDR3 nucleotide sequence: TGTGCCAGCAGGCCAAACAGGGTCACTGAAGCTTTCTTT.

This chain uses TRBV9 with TRBJ2-5, with 7 bases matching TRBD2. Trimming at V came to 4 bases and at J to 5 bases, leaving 5 bases not matched to a gene. The CDR3 covers 13 residues. Germline CDR1 is SGDLS and CDR2 is YYNGEE. CDR3: CASSKDGGETQYF. CDR3 nucleotide sequence: TGTGCCAGCAGCAAGGACGGGGGGGAGACCCAGTACTTC.

This clonotype has a handful of counts. This chain connects TRBV5-1 to TRBJ2-1; TRBD2 matches 11 bases. In germline, CDR1 is SGHRS, CDR2 YFSETQ. The CDR3 sequence is 16 residues long. V shed 0 bases and J 7 bases; nucleotides not matched to a gene: 6. The CDR3 reads CASSLVSGGAGNEQFF. For the CDR3, the DNA is TGCGCCAGCAGCTTGGTTAGCGGGGGGGCCGGGAATGAGCAGTTCTTC.

This clonotype appeared many times. The chain recombines TRBV5-6 with TRBJ2-1; D is undetermined. Germline V gene data show CDR1 as SGHDT and CDR2 as YYEEEE. This CDR3 has 12 amino acids. V gave up 7 bases and J gave up 14 bases, with 19 bases separating them. The CDR3 DNA follows: TGTGCCAGCGGCCGGGCCGTTGGGTGGAAGTTCTTC. This codes for CASGRAVGWKFF.

The sample holds many counts of this clonotype. This sequence joins TRBV25-1 and TRBJ2-5; TRBD1 agrees at 8 bases. Trimming removed 2 bases from V and 5 bases from J; junction bases left unmatched: 4. In germline, CDR1 is MGHDK, CDR2 SYGVNS. The CDR3 contains 14 residues. CDR3 DNA sequence: TGTGCCAGCAGTGAACAGGGGGCATCGGAGACCCAGTACTTC. This codes for CASSEQGASETQYF.

This clonotype was recorded at least ten times. This chain joins TRBV7-3 and TRBJ2-3; weak D call: TRBD2 (7 bases). Between the trimmed V and J ends, which lost 2 bases and 7 bases, there was a span of 13 bases. CDR3 length equals 14 residues. CDR1 is SGHTA and CDR2 is FQGTGA in the germline V gene. The CDR3 reads CASSLPGGRNTQYF. The CDR3 DNA is TGTGCCAGCAGCTTACCCGGGGGGCGAAATACGCAGTATTTT.

This clonotype was observed at least ten times. V and J are TRBV6-1 and TRBJ2-2; no clear D gene. The germline CDR1 and CDR2 sequences are MNHNS and SASEGT. V was clipped by 2 bases and J by 13 bases, with 14 bases between them. CDR3 length: 13 amino acids. CDR3: CASSERWGNGLFF. CDR3 DNA: TGTGCCAGCAGTGAAAGATGGGGAAATGGGCTGTTTTTT.

V usage is TRBV7-9 and J usage is TRBJ2-7; D unclear. V shed 4 bases and J shed 4 bases, with 14 bases lying between them. Germline CDR1 reads SEHNR; CDR2 reads FQNEAQ (reference sequence). The CDR3 has 14 residues. The CDR3 here is CASSSTILPYEQYV. DNA for the CDR3: TGTGCCAGCAGCTCAACTATTCTACCTTACGAGCAGTACGTC.

The chain carries TRBV13 and TRBJ2-7, with 10 bases that match TRBD1. Trimming cost V 0 bases and J 3 bases; bases outside gene matches: 2. Germline CDR1 reads PRHDT; CDR2 reads FYEKMQ (reference sequence). CDR3 length: 15 amino acids. CDR3: CASSLGTGGIYEQYV. Written as DNA, the CDR3 is TGTGCCAGCAGCTTAGGGACAGGGGGCATCTACGAGCAGTACGTC.

This clonotype was seen at least ten times. This chain links TRBV7-6 with TRBJ2-2; D is ambiguous. The CDR3 has 12 residues. Trimming left V 2 bases short and J 7 bases short, with 5 bases between. CDR1 is SGHVS, CDR2 FNYEAQ, per germline. CDR3 sequence: CASSLSVGELFF. The CDR3, as DNA: TGTGCCAGCAGCTTATCGGTCGGGGAGCTGTTTTTT.

This clonotype was detected ten times or more. This chain links TRBV21-1 with TRBJ2-1; the table names TRBD1, a call not compared with the DNA. TRBV21-1 corresponds to a pseudogene. The CDR3 extends over 14 amino acids. The CDR3 loop reads CASSTSGPDNEQFF. As DNA, the CDR3 is TGTGCCAGCAGCACCTCGGGGCCCGACAATGAGCAGTTCTTC.